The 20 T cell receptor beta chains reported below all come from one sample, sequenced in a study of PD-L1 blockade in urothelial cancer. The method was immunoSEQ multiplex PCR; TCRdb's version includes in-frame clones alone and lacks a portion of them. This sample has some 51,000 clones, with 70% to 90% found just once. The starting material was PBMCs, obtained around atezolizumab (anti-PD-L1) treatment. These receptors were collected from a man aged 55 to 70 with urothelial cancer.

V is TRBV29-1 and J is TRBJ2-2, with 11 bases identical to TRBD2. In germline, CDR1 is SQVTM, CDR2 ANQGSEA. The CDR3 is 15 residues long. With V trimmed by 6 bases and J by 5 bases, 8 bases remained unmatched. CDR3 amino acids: CSVLTSGGKTGELFF. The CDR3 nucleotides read TGCAGCGTGCTTACTAGCGGGGGAAAGACCGGGGAGCTGTTTTTT.

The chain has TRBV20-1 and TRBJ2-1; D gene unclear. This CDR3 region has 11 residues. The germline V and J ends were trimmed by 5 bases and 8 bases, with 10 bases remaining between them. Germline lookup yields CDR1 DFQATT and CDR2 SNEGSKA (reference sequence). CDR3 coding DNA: TGCAGTGCTGTCCCAGATGATGAGCAGTTCTTC. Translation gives CSAVPDDEQFF.

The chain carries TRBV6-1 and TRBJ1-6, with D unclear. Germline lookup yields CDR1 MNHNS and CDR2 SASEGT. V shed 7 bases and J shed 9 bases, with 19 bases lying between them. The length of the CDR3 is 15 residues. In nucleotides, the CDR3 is TGTGCCAGCAAATCGGGGTTTGGGATGGGTTCACCCCTCCACTTT. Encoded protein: CASKSGFGMGSPLHF.

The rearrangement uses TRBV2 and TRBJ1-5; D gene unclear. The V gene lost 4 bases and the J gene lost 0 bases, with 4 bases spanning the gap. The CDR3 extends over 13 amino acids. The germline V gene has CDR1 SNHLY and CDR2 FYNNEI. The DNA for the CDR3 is TGTGCCAGCAGTGTATATAGCAATCAGCCCCAGCATTTT. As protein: CASSVYSNQPQHF.

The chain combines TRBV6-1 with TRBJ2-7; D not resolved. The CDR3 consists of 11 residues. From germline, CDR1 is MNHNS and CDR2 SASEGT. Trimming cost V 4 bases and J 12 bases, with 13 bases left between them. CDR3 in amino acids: CASSGRSIPYF. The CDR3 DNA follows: TGTGCCAGCAGTGGGAGATCCATCCCGTACTTC.

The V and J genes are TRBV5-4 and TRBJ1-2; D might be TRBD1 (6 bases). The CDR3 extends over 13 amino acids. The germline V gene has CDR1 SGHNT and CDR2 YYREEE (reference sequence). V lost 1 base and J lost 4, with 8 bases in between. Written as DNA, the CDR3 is TGTGCCAGCAGCTTGCAGGGGACCTATGGCTACACCTTC. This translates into CASSLQGTYGYTF.

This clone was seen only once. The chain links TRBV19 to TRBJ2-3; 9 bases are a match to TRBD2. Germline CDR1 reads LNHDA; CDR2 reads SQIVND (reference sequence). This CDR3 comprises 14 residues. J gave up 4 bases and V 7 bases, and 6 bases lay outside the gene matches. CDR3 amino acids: CASKSSGNADTQYF. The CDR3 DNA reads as TGTGCCAGTAAATCTAGCGGGAACGCAGATACGCAGTATTTT.

The CDR3 region is CASTKGGRLAGPLELFF. Here the CDR3 DNA reads TGTGCCAGCACCAAAGGGGGCCGGCTAGCGGGCCCGCTAGAGCTGTTTTTT. The rearrangement uses TRBV28 and TRBJ2-2, with D possibly TRBD2 on 8 matching bases. Trimming removed 7 bases from V and 11 bases from J, with 29 bases in between. The CDR3 spans 17 residues. The germline V gene has CDR1 MDHEN and CDR2 SYDVKM.

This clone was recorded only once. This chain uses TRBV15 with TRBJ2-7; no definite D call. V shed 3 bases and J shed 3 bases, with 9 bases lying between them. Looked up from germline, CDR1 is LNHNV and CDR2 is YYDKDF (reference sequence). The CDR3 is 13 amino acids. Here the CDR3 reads CATSSETVYEQYF. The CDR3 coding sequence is TGTGCCACCAGCAGTGAAACAGTCTACGAGCAGTACTTC.

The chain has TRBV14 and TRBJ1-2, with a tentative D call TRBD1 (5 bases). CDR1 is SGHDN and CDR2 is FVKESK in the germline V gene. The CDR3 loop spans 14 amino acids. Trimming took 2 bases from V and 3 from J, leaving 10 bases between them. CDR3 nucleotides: TGTGCCAGCAGCCAACTGGGGGGATACTATGGCTACACCTTC. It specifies CASSQLGGYYGYTF.

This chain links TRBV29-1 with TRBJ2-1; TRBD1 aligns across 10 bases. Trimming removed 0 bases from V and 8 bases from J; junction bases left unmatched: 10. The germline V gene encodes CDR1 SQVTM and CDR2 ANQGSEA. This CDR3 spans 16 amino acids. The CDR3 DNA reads TGCAGCGTTGAAGAGCGACAGGGGGCTACCTTTTATGAGCAGTTCTTC. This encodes CSVEERQGATFYEQFF.

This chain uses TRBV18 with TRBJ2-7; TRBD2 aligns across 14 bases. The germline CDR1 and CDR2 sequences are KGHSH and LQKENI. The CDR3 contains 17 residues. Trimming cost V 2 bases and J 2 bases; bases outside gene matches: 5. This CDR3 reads CASSPAAGLAGAYEQYF. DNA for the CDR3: TGTGCCAGCTCACCAGCGGCGGGACTAGCGGGAGCCTACGAGCAGTACTTC.

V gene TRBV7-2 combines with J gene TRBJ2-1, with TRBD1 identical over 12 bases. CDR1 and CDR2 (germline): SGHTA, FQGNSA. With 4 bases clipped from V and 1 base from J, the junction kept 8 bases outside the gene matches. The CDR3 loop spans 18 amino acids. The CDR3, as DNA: TGTGCCAGCAGCTACGGGACAGGGGGCGGTTGGTCCTACAATGAGCAGTTCTTC. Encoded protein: CASSYGTGGGWSYNEQFF.

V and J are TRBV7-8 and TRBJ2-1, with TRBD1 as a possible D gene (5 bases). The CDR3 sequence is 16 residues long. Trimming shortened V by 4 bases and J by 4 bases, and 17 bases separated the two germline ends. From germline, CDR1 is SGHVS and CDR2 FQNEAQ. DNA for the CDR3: TGTGCCAGCAGCTCACTGACAGCCGGCGGTTACAATGAGCAGTTCTTC. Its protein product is CASSSLTAGGYNEQFF.

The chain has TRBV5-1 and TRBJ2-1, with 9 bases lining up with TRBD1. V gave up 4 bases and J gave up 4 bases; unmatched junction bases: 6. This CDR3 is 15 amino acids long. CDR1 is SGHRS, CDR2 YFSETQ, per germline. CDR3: CASSPTGGDYNEQFF. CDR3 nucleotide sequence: TGCGCCAGCAGCCCGACAGGGGGGGATTACAATGAGCAGTTCTTC. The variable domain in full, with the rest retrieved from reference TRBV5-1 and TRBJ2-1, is KAGVTQTPRYLIKTRGQQVTLSCSPISGHRSVSWYQQTPGQGLQFLFEYFSETQRNKGNFPGRFSGRQFSNSRSEMNVSTLELGDSALYLCASSPTGGDYNEQFFGPGTRLTVL.

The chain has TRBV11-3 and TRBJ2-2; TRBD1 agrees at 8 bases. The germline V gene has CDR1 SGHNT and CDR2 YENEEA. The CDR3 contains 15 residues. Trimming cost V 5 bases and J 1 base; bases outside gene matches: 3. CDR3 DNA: TGTGCCAGCAGCAGAGGACAGGGGAACACCGGGGAGCTGTTTTTT. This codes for CASSRGQGNTGELFF.

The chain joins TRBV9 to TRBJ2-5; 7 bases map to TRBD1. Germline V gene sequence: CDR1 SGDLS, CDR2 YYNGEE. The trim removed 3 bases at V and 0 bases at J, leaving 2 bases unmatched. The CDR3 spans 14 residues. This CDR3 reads CASSEGQYQETQYF. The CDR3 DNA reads TGTGCCAGCAGCGAGGGACAGTACCAAGAGACCCAGTACTTC. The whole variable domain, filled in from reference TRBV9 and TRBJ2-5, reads DSGVTQTPKHLITATGQRVTLRCSPRSGDLSVYWYQQSLDQGLQFLIQYYNGEERAKGNILERFSAQQFPDLHSELNLSSLELGDSALYFCASSEGQYQETQYFGPGTRLLVL.

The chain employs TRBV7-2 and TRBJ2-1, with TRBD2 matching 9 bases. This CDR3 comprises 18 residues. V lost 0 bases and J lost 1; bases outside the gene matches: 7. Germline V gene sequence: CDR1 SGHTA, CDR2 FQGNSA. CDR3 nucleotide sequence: TGTGCCAGCAGCTTAGCGGTGAGCGGGAGGCTGTCCTACAATGAGCAGTTCTTC. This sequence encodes CASSLAVSGRLSYNEQFF.

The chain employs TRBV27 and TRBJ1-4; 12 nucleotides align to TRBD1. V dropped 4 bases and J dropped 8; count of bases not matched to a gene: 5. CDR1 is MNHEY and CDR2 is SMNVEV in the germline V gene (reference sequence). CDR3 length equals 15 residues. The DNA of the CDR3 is TGTGCCAGCAGTTATGGGACAGGGGGCGCCGAAAAACTGTTTTTT. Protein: CASSYGTGGAEKLFF.

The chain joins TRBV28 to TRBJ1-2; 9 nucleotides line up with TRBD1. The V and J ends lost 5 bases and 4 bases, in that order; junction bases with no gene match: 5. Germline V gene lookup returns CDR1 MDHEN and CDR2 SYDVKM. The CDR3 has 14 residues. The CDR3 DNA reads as TGTGCCAGCAGTCCCACAGGGGGCGGCTATGGCTACACCTTC. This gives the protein CASSPTGGGYGYTF.